The T cell receptor beta chain described here comes from a study of blood T cells in healthy people across ages. This clonotype was detected only a few times. Combining a sample-barcoded 5' primer with a J-beta primer mix, a second PCR ran for about 6 to 11 cycles. MiXCR, run by TCRdb on the 5' RACE reads, gives a single entry per CDR3 protein. The table records about 1.8 million distinct CDR3 sequences, just under 50% of them present only once. Germline CDR1 SQVTM, CDR2 ANQGSEA. Germline trimming cut 2 bases from V and 14 bases from J; bases unmatched to any gene: 1. CDR3 size: 10 residues. The origin of this receptor is a woman aged 40 to 49 in good health. The sample comprised blood. This sequence joins TRBV29-1 and TRBJ2-1; 9 bases are shared with TRBD2. The CDR3 sequence: CSVEQREEFF. The CDR3 DNA follows: TGCAGCGTTGAACAGCGGGAGGAGTTCTTC.